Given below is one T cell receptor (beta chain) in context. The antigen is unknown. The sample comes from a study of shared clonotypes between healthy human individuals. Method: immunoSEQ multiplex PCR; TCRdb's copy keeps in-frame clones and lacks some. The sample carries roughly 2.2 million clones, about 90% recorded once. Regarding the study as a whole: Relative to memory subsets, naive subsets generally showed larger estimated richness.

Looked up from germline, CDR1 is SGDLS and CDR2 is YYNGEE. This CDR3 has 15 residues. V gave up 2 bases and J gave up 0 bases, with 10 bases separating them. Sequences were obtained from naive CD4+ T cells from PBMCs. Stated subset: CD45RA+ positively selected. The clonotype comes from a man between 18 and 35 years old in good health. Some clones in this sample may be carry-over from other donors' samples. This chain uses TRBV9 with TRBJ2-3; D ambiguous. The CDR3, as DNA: TGTGCCAGCAGCGTCTTCTGGGCGAGCACAGATACGCAGTATTTT. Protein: CASSVFWASTDTQYF.